This T cell receptor (beta chain) emerged from a study of blood T cell repertoires in COVID-19. TCRdb's table, derived via immunoSEQ multiplex PCR, lists solely in-frame clones and lacks some. The sample contains roughly 250,000 clones, around nine tenths of which appear only once. CDR1 and CDR2 (germline): WNHNN, SYGVQD (reference sequence). V gave up 5 bases and J gave up 6 bases, with 13 bases separating them. This CDR3 spans 13 amino acids. This clone appeared a single time. Those enrolled, adults aged roughly 18 to 95 years, came from roughly 22 US areas. The chain uses TRBV10-1 and TRBJ1-2, with D possibly being TRBD1 (6 bases). This receptor was identified in a woman between 18 and 29 years old who had recovered from COVID-19. The sample consisted of PBMCs or T cells enriched from blood (not recorded which). The CDR3 sequence: CASSHHRADGYTF. DNA for the CDR3: TGCGCCAGCAGTCACCACAGGGCGGATGGCTACACCTTC.